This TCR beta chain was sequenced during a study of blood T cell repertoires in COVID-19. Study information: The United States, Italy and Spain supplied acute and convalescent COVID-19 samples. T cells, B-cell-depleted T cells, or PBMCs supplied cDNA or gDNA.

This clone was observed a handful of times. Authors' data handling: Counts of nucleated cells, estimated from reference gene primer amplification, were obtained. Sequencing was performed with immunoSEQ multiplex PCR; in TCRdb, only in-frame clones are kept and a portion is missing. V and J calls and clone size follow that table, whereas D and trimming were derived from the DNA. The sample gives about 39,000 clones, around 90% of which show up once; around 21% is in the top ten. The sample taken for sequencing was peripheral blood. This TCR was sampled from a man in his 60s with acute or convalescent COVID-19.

CDR3: CASSIAGGVSYNEQFF. CDR3 sequence (DNA): TGTGCCAGTTCCATAGCGGGGGGAGTCTCCTACAATGAGCAGTTCTTC. The chain combines TRBV19 with TRBJ2-1, with TRBD2 matching over 10 bases. V dropped 8 bases and J dropped 0; count of bases not matched to a gene: 7. The CDR3 runs 16 residues. In germline, CDR1 is LNHDA, CDR2 SQIVND (reference sequence). Complete variable domain (other parts from reference TRBV19 and TRBJ2-1): DGGITQSPKYLFRKEGQNVTLSCEQNLNHDAMYWYRQDPGQGLRLIYYSQIVNDFQKGDIAEGYSVSREKKESFPLTVTSAQKNPTAFYLCASSIAGGVSYNEQFFGPGTRLTVL.